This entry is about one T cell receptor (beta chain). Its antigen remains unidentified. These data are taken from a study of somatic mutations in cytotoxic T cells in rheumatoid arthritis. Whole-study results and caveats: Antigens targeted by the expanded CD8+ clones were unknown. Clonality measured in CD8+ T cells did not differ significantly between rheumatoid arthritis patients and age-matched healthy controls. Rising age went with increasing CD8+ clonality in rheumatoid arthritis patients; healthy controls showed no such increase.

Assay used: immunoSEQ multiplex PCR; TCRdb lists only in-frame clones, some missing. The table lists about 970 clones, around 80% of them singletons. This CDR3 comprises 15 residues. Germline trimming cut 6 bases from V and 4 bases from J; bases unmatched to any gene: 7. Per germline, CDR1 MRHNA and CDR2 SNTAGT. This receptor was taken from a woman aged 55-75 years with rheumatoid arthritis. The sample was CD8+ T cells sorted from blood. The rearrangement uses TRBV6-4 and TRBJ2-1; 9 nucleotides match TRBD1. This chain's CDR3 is CASSEQGARYNEQFF. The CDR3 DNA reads TGTGCCAGCAGCGAACAGGGGGCGCGTTACAATGAGCAGTTCTTC.